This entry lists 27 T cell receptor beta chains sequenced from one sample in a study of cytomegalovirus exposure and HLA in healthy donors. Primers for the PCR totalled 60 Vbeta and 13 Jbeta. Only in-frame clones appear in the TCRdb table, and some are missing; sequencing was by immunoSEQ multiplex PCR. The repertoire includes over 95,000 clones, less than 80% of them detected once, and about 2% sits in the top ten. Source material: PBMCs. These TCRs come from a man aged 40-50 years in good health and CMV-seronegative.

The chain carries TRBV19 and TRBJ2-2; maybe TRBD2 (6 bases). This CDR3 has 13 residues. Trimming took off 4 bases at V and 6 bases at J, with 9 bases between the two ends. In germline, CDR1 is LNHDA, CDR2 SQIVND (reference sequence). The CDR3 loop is CASSNGGAGELFF. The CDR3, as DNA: TGTGCCAGTAGTAACGGAGGGGCCGGGGAGCTGTTTTTT.

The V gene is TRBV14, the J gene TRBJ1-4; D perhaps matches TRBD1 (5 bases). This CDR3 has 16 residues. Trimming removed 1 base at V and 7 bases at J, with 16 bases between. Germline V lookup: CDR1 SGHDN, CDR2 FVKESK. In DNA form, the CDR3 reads TGTGCCAGCAGCCAAGCCTTCAGCAGGGCGGTTGAAAAACTGTTTTTT. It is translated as CASSQAFSRAVEKLFF.

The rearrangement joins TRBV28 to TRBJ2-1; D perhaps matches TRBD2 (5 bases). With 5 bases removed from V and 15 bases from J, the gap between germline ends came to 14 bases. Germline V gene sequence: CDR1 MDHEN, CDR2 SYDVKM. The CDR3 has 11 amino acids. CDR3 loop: CASSTRTSLFF. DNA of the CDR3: TGTGCCAGCAGTACCCGAACTAGTCTGTTCTTC.

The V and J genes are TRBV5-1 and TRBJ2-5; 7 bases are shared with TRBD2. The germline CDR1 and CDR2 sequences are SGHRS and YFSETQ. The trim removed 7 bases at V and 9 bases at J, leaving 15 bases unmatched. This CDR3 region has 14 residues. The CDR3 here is CASGVSGGSMAQYF. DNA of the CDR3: TGCGCCAGCGGGGTATCTGGCGGGAGTATGGCCCAGTACTTC.

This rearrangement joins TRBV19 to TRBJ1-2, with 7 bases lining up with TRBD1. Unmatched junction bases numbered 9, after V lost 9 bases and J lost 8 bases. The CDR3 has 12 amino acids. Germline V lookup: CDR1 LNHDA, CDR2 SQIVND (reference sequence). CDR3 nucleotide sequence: TGTGCCAGCCTATACAGGGGCGGAGGCTACACCTTC. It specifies CASLYRGGGYTF.

CDR3 sequence reads: CASSLRLTGEQYF. The DNA of the CDR3 is TGTGCCAGCAGTCTAAGGCTAACGGGCGAGCAGTACTTC. This chain uses TRBV2 with TRBJ2-7; D uncertain. CDR1 and CDR2 (germline): SNHLY, FYNNEI. The CDR3 extends over 13 amino acids. V was pared by 5 bases and J by 6 bases, with 14 bases between.

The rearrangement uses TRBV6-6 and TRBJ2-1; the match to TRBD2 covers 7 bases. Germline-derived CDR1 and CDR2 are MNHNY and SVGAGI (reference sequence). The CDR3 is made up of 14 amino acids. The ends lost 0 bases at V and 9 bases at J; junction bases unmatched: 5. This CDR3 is CASSYSGLEGEQFF. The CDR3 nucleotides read TGTGCCAGCAGTTACTCAGGACTAGAAGGTGAGCAGTTCTTC.

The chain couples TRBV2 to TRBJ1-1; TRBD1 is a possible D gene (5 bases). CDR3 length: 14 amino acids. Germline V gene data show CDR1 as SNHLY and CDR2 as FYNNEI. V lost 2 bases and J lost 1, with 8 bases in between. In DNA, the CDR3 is TGTGCCAGCAGTGAAAGCGGGGGGAACACTGAAGCTTTCTTT. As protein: CASSESGGNTEAFF.

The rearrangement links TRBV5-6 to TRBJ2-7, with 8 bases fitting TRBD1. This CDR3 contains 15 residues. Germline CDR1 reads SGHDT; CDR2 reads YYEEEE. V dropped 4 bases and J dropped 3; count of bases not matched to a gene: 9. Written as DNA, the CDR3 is TGTGCCAGCAGCCCCCTGGAGGACAGGGTCTACGAGCAGTACTTC. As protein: CASSPLEDRVYEQYF.

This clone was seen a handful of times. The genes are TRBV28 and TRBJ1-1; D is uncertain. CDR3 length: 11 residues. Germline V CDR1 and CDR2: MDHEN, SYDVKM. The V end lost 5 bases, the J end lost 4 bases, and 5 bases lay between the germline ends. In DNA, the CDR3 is TGTGCCAGCAGTCCCGTCACTGAAGCTTTCTTT. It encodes CASSPVTEAFF. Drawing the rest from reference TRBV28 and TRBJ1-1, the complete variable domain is DVKVTQSSRYLVKRTGEKVFLECVQDMDHENMFWYRQDPGLGLRLIYFSYDVKMKEKGDIPEGYSVSREKKERFSLILESASTNQTSMYLCASSPVTEAFFGQGTRLTVV.

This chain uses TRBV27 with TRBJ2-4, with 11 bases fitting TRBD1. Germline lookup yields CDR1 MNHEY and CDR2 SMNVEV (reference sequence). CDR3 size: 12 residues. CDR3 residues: CATWDRGNIQYF. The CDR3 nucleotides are TGTGCGACCTGGGACAGGGGGAACATTCAGTACTTC.

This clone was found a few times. The CDR3 DNA sequence: TGTGCCAGCAGCTTGGAGTCTAGCGGAGGGGAGTTCTTC. Protein sequence: CASSLESSGGEFF. The V and J genes are TRBV5-6 and TRBJ2-1; 7 bases agree with TRBD2. Germline values: CDR1 SGHDT, CDR2 YYEEEE. CDR3 length: 13 residues. The V segment lost 0 bases and the J segment 14 bases; nucleotides outside the gene matches: 8. The full variable domain, in which reference TRBV5-6 and TRBJ2-1 provide the parts outside the CDR3, is DAGVTQSPTHLIKTRGQQVTLRCSPKSGHDTVSWYQQALGQGPQFIFQYYEEEERQRGNFPDRFSGHQFPNYSSELNVNALLLGDSALYLCASSLESSGGEFFGPGTRLTVL.

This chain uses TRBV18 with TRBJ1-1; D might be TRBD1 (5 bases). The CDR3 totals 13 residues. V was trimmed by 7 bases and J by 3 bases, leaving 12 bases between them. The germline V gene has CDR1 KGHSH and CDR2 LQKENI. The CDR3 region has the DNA TGTGCCAGCTGCCCGGGGGTGGACACTGAAGCTTTCTTT. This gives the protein CASCPGVDTEAFF.

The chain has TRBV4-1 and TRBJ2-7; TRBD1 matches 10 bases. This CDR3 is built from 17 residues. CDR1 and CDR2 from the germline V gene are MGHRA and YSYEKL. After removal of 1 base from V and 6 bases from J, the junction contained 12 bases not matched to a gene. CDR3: CASSQVLLGQGFGEQYF. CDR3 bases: TGCGCCAGCAGCCAAGTGCTTCTGGGACAGGGGTTCGGCGAGCAGTACTTC.

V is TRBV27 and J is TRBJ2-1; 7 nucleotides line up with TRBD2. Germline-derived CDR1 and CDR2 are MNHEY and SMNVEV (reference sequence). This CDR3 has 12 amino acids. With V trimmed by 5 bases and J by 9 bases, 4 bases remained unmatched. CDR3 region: CASSLGGGEQFF. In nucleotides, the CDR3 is TGTGCCAGCAGTCTGGGGGGGGGTGAGCAGTTCTTC.

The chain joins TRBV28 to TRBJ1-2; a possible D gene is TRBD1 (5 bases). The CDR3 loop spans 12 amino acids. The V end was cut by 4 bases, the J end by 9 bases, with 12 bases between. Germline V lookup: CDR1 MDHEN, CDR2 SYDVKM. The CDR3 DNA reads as TGTGCCAGCAGTTCGAACAGGATGAGCTACACCTTC. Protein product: CASSSNRMSYTF.

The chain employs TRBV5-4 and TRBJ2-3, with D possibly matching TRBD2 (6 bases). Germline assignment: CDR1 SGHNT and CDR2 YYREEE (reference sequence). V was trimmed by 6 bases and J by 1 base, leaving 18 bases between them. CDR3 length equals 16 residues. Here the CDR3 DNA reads TGTGCCAGCACCAACAGAGGGAGCGGGCGCACAGATACGCAGTATTTT. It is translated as CASTNRGSGRTDTQYF. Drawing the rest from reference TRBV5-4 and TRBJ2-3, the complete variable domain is ETGVTQSPTHLIKTRGQQVTLRCSSQSGHNTVSWYQQALGQGPQFIFQYYREEENGRGNFPPRFSGLQFPNYSSELNVNALELDDSALYLCASTNRGSGRTDTQYFGPGTRLTVL.

DNA of the CDR3: TGTGCCAGCAGTTCCGTTCTCTCTGAAGCTTTCTTT. Protein sequence: CASSSVLSEAFF. The chain recombines TRBV28 with TRBJ1-1, with D unclear. This CDR3 is 12 amino acids long. From germline, CDR1 is MDHEN and CDR2 SYDVKM. V lost 4 bases to trimming and J lost 6 bases, with 9 bases between them.

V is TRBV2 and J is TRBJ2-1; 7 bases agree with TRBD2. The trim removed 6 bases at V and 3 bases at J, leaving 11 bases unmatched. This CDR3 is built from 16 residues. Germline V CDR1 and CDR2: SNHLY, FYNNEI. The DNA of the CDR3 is TGTGCCAGCAGGCCTGGCGGGGGTTACCTCTACAATGAGCAGTTCTTC. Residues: CASRPGGGYLYNEQFF.

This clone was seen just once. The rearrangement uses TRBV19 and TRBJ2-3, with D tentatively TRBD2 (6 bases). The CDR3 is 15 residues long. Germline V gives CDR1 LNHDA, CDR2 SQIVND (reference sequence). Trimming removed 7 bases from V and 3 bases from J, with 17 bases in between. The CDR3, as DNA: TGTGCCAGTAAGCCCTTTGGTGGAGGGACAGATACGCAGTATTTT. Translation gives CASKPFGGGTDTQYF.

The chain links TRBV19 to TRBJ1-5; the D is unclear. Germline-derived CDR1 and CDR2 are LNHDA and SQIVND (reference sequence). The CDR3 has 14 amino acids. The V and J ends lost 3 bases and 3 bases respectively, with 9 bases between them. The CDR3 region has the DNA TGTGCCAGTAGTATCGGGGTTTTCAATCAGCCCCAGCATTTT. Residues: CASSIGVFNQPQHF. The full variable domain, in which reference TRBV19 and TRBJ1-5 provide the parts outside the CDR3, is DGGITQSPKYLFRKEGQNVTLSCEQNLNHDAMYWYRQDPGQGLRLIYYSQIVNDFQKGDIAEGYSVSREKKESFPLTVTSAQKNPTAFYLCASSIGVFNQPQHFGDGTRLSIL.

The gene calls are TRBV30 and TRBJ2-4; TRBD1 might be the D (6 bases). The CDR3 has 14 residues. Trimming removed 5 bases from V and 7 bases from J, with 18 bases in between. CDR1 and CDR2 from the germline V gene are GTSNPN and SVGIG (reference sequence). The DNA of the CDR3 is TGTGCCTGGGCTTATGGGGCAGGGGATAACATTCAGTACTTC. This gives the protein CAWAYGAGDNIQYF.

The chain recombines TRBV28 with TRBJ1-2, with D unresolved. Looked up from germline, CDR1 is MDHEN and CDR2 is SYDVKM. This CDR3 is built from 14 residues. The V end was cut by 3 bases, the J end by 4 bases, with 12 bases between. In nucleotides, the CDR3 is TGTGCCAGCAGTTTGTCTCAGGAGGGCTATGGCTACACCTTC. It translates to CASSLSQEGYGYTF.

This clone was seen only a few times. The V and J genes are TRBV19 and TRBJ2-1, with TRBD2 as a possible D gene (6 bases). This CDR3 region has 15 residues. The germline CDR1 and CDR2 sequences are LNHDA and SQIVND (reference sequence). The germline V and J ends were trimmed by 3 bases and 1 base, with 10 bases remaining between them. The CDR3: CASSISAGSYNEQFF. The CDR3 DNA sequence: TGTGCCAGTAGTATTTCCGCGGGATCCTACAATGAGCAGTTCTTC. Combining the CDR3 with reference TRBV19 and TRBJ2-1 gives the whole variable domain DGGITQSPKYLFRKEGQNVTLSCEQNLNHDAMYWYRQDPGQGLRLIYYSQIVNDFQKGDIAEGYSVSREKKESFPLTVTSAQKNPTAFYLCASSISAGSYNEQFFGPGTRLTVL.

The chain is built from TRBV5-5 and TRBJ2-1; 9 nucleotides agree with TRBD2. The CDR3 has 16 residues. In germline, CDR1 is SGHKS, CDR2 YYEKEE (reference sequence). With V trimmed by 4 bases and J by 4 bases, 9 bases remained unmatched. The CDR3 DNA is TGTGCCAGCAGCGCCACTGTAGCGGGGGTTTACAATGAGCAGTTCTTC. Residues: CASSATVAGVYNEQFF.

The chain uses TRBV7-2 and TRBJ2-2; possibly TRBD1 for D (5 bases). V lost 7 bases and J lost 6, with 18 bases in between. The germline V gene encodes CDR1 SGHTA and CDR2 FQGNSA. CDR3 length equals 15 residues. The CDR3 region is CASILTGRVSGELFF. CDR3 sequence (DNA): TGTGCCAGCATCCTAACGGGCAGGGTTTCCGGGGAGCTGTTTTTT. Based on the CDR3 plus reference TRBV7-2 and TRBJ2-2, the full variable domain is GAGVSQSPSNKVTEKGKDVELRCDPISGHTALYWYRQSLGQGLEFLIYFQGNSAPDKSGLPSDRFSAERTGGSVSTLTIQRTQQEDSAVYLCASILTGRVSGELFFGEGSRLTVL.

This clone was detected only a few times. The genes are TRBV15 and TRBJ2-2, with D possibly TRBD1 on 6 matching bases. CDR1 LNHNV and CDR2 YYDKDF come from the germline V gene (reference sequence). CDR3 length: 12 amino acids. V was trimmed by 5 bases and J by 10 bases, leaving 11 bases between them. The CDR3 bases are TGTGCCACCAGCCAGGGGTCGGAGGAGCTGTTTTTT. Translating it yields CATSQGSEELFF.